One sample yielded the 16 T cell receptor beta chains listed below, sequenced in a study of CD8+ T cells in alopecia areata. Reverse transcribed after extraction, RNA yielded cDNA as the sequencing template. Produced via immunoSEQ multiplex PCR; TCRdb's table is partial and in-frame only. The sample carries 90,000 to 100,000 clones, around 45% recorded once. The sample consisted of CD4+ T cells sorted from blood. These receptors originate from a human donor with alopecia areata.

The rearrangement links TRBV28 to TRBJ2-7, with 7 bases matching TRBD1. In germline, CDR1 is MDHEN, CDR2 SYDVKM. V was clipped by 2 bases and J by 6 bases; unmatched bases: 4. The CDR3 totals 13 residues. CDR3 sequence: CASSLGQVGEQYF. The CDR3 bases are TGTGCCAGCAGTTTAGGACAGGTCGGCGAGCAGTACTTC.

The V and J genes are TRBV7-3 and TRBJ2-7, with D possibly being TRBD1 (6 bases). V lost 2 bases and J lost 6, with 11 bases in between. The CDR3 has 13 amino acids. The germline V gene encodes CDR1 SGHTA and CDR2 FQGTGA. The CDR3 loop is CASSLQQGREQYF. The DNA of the CDR3 is TGTGCCAGCAGCTTACAACAGGGCCGCGAGCAGTACTTC.

The table lists this clone with a count of one. The chain couples TRBV30 to TRBJ1-5; D may be TRBD1 (6 bases). Trimming stripped 6 bases from V and 5 bases from J, with 17 bases between. The CDR3 contains 14 residues. CDR1 GTSNPN and CDR2 SVGIG come from the germline V gene (reference sequence). The CDR3 loop reads CACHRGAFDQPQHF. As DNA, the CDR3 is TGTGCCTGCCACCGGGGGGCATTTGATCAGCCCCAGCATTTT.

This clone has just a few counts. The rearrangement joins TRBV5-4 to TRBJ2-7, with D tentatively TRBD1 (5 bases). The CDR3 runs 14 residues. Germline CDR1 and CDR2: SGHNT and YYREEE (reference sequence). V was shortened by 4 bases and J by 0 bases, with 11 bases between the two germline ends. The DNA for the CDR3 is TGTGCCAGCAGCAGAACAGGTTTCTCCTACGAGCAGTACTTC. As protein: CASSRTGFSYEQYF.

This clone appeared once. The chain carries TRBV29-1 and TRBJ1-1, with 10 positions matching TRBD1. The CDR3 is 15 amino acids. CDR1 and CDR2 from the germline V gene are SQVTM and ANQGSEA. V gave up 6 bases and J gave up 0 bases; unmatched junction bases: 7. In DNA, the CDR3 is TGCAGCGTCGGCCGGACAGGGGGAATGAACACTGAAGCTTTCTTT. Amino acids: CSVGRTGGMNTEAFF. Full variable domain (remainder filled in from reference TRBV29-1 and TRBJ1-1): SAVISQKPSRDICQRGTSLTIQCQVDSQVTMMFWYRQQPGQSLTLIATANQGSEATYESGFVIDKFPISRPNLTFSTLTVSNMSPEDSSIYLCSVGRTGGMNTEAFFGQGTRLTVV.

This clone came up a few times. The gene calls are TRBV29-1 and TRBJ2-5; D may be TRBD2 (5 bases). The germline V gene has CDR1 SQVTM and CDR2 ANQGSEA. The CDR3 is 14 amino acids. Trimming shortened V by 4 bases and J by 4 bases, and 16 bases separated the two germline ends. The CDR3 DNA sequence: TGCAGCGTTGCTCGGGGAAGAGGTCCAGAGACCCAGTACTTC. It yields the protein CSVARGRGPETQYF.

The chain has TRBV11-2 and TRBJ2-1; D possibly corresponds to TRBD1 (5 bases). Germline CDR1 is SGHAT and CDR2 is FQNNGV. There are 14 residues in the CDR3. Between the trimmed V and J ends, which lost 1 base and 16 bases, there was a span of 20 bases. In DNA, the CDR3 is TGTGCCAGCAGCTTAGCTACAGGAGAGAGGATCCCATTCTTC. Its protein product is CASSLATGERIPFF.

This clone was seen a few times. The rearrangement joins TRBV5-4 to TRBJ2-1; D is undetermined. CDR3 length: 12 residues. Trimming cost V 2 bases and J 14 bases, with 14 bases left between them. From germline, CDR1 is SGHNT and CDR2 YYREEE (reference sequence). This CDR3 is CASSFSKVQKFF. CDR3 nucleotides: TGTGCCAGCAGCTTTTCGAAAGTCCAGAAGTTCTTC.

The table lists this clone with a few counts. The CDR3 sequence is CASRAGTGDNEQFF. CDR3 coding DNA: TGTGCCAGTAGGGCCGGGACAGGGGACAATGAGCAGTTCTTC. This sequence joins TRBV19 and TRBJ2-1; 10 bases align to TRBD1. The CDR3 runs 14 residues. V lost 6 bases to trimming and J lost 5 bases; unmatched junction nucleotides: 4. The germline CDR1 and CDR2 sequences are LNHDA and SQIVND (reference sequence).

This chain joins TRBV25-1 and TRBJ2-2, with 7 bases aligning to TRBD1. J lost 2 bases, V lost 6 bases, and 3 bases had no gene match. The CDR3 spans 14 residues. Germline V gene data show CDR1 as MGHDK and CDR2 as SYGVNS. Here the CDR3 reads CASRWTGNTGELFF. The CDR3 coding sequence is TGTGCCAGCAGATGGACAGGAAACACCGGGGAGCTGTTTTTT.

The rearrangement joins TRBV4-3 to TRBJ2-3, with 8 positions matching TRBD2. The CDR3 has 18 amino acids. Germline V lookup: CDR1 LGHNA, CDR2 YSLEER. J lost 3 bases, V lost 0 bases, and 11 bases had no gene match. The DNA of the CDR3 is TGCGCCAGCAGCCAAGATGCCCCAGCGGGGGCCTTTACAGATACGCAGTATTTT. It is translated as CASSQDAPAGAFTDTQYF.

The rearrangement uses TRBV6-5 and TRBJ2-1; TRBD2 matches at 7 bases. Per the germline V gene, CDR1 is MNHEY and CDR2 is SVGAGI. This CDR3 comprises 15 residues. V lost 0 bases and J lost 4; bases outside the gene matches: 3. CDR3 in amino acids: CASSYSAGGYNEQFF. CDR3 sequence (DNA): TGTGCCAGCAGTTACTCGGCCGGGGGGTACAATGAGCAGTTCTTC.

This clone has a single count. The gene calls are TRBV20-1 and TRBJ1-2; D remains ambiguous. Deletions cut 6 bases from V and 8 bases from J, with 7 bases between. The CDR3 has 9 residues. In germline, CDR1 is DFQATT, CDR2 SNEGSKA (reference sequence). DNA of the CDR3: TGCAGTGCGACGCTAGGCTACACCTTC. Encoded protein: CSATLGYTF.

This clone has only a few counts. The chain uses TRBV5-1 and TRBJ2-2; D may be TRBD2 (5 bases). This CDR3 contains 15 residues. V was pared by 3 bases and J by 8 bases, with 17 bases between. Germline V gene sequence: CDR1 SGHRS, CDR2 YFSETQ. The CDR3 DNA reads TGCGCCAGCAGCTACCTTGGTGAGGGAGCGGGGGAGCTGTTTTTT. It yields the protein CASSYLGEGAGELFF.

The V call is TRBV18, the J call TRBJ2-3, with a weak D call TRBD1 (6 bases). This CDR3 contains 14 residues. The V end lost 5 bases, the J end lost 2 bases, and 11 bases lay between the germline ends. CDR1 and CDR2 from the germline V gene are KGHSH and LQKENI. In nucleotides, the CDR3 is TGTGCCAGCTCATTGCGGACAGCCACAGATACGCAGTATTTT. Translation: CASSLRTATDTQYF.

This clone was seen more than once but under ten times. The chain combines TRBV19 with TRBJ2-7; maybe TRBD2 (6 bases). CDR1 LNHDA and CDR2 SQIVND come from the germline V gene (reference sequence). V lost 2 bases to trimming and J lost 5 bases, with 13 bases between them. The CDR3 length is 14 residues. Here the CDR3 reads CASSIPGLVNEQYF. CDR3 DNA: TGTGCCAGTAGTATACCGGGACTTGTAAACGAGCAGTACTTC.